This TCR beta chain is drawn from a study of blood T cell repertoires in COVID-19. As for the study in general: Some COVID-19 samples were acute and others convalescent; all came from the United States, Italy and Spain. T cells, B-cell-depleted T cells, or PBMCs provided the cDNA or gDNA that served as material.

Per the original methods: Scientists estimated how many nucleated cells there were by amplifying reference gene primers. The method was immunoSEQ multiplex PCR; TCRdb's version includes in-frame clones alone and lacks a portion of them. V, J and clone size reflect that table, while D and trimming were determined from the DNA. The sample has around 68,000 clones, approximately 95% seen once. CDR1 SNHLY and CDR2 FYNNEI come from the germline V gene. Trimming took 6 bases from V and 7 from J; bases not matched to a gene: 12. The CDR3 consists of 16 residues. The rearrangement joins TRBV2 to TRBJ2-2; TRBD1 matches at 9 bases. The specimen sequenced was peripheral blood. The clonotype was recovered from a man aged 65 to 79 with active COVID-19. CDR3 sequence (DNA): TGTGCCAGCAGCGATCCGGGACAGGGATATTTCGGGGAGCTGTTTTTT. Translating it yields CASSDPGQGYFGELFF.